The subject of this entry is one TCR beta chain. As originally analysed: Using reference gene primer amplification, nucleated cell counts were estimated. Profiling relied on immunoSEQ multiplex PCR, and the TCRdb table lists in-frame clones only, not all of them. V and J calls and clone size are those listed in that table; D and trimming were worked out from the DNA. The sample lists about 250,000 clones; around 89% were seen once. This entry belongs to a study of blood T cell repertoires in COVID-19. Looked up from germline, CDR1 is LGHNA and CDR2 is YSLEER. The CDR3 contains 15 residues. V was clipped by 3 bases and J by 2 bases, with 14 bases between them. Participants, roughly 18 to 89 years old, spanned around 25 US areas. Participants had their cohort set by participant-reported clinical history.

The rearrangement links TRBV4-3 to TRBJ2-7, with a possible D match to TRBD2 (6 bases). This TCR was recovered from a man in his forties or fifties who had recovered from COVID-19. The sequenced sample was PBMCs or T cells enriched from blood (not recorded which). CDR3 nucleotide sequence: TGCGCCAGCAGCCATGAACTAGCTAGTCCCTACGAGCAGTACTTC. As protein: CASSHELASPYEQYF.